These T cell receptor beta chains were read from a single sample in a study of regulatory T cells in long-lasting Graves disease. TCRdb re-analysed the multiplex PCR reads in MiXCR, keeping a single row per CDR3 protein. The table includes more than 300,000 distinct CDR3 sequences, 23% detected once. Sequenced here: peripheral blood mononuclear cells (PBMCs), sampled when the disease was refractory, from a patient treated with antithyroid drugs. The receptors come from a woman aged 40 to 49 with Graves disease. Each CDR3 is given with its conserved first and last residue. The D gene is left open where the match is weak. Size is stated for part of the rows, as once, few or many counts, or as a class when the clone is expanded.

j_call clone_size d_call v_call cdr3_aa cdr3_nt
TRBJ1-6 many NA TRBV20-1 CSARTAGTSYSPLHF TGCAGTGCCAGGACCGCTGGTACCTCTTATTCACCCCTCCACTTT
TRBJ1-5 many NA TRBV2 CASSDEGGGNDRPQHF TGTGCCAGCAGTGATGAGGGTGGGGGGAACGATCGGCCCCAGCATTTT
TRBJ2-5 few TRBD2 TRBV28 CASTLADQETQYF TGTGCCAGCACACTAGCGGACCAAGAGACCCAGTACTTC
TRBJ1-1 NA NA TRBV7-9 CASSAGHMNTEAFF TGTGCCAGCAGCGCGGGACATATGAACACTGAAGCTTTCTTT
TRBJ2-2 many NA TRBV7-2 CASKGTRLENTGELFF TGTGCCAGCAAGGGGACTCGACTAGAAAACACCGGGGAGCTGTTTTTT
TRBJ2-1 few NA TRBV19 CASSPGRAPLSSYNEQFF TGTGCCAGCTCCCCCGGGCGGGCCCCTTTAAGCTCCTACAATGAGCAGTTCTTC
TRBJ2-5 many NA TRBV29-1 CSVRRGALETQYF TGCAGCGTTCGCCGGGGGGCTTTAGAGACCCAGTACTTC
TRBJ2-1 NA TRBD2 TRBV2 CASSYVSGRDDEQFF TGTGCCAGCAGTTACGTGAGCGGGAGGGACGATGAGCAGTTCTTC
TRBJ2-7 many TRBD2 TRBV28 CAISMGLAGVEQYF TGTGCCATCTCCATGGGGCTAGCGGGAGTCGAGCAGTACTTC
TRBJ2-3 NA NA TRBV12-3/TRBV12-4 CASSLALYGSTDTQYF TGTGCCAGCAGTTTAGCGCTTTACGGGAGCACAGATACGCAGTATTTT
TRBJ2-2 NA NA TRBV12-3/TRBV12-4 CASRGWANTGELFF TGTGCCAGCCGGGGTTGGGCGAACACCGGGGAGCTGTTTTTT
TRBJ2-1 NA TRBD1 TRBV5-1 CASTTPGQFYNEQFF TGCGCCAGCACCACCCCGGGACAGTTCTACAATGAGCAGTTCTTC
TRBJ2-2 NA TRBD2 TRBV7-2 CASSFGRGGTGELFF TGTGCCAGCAGCTTCGGACGGGGGGGAACCGGGGAGCTGTTTTTT
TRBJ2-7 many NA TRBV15 CATSRDSSPRDDFSYEQYF TGTGCCACCAGCAGAGATTCAAGTCCGAGGGACGATTTCTCCTACGAGCAGTACTTC
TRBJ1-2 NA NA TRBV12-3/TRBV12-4 CASRPNGAAHGYTF TGTGCCAGCAGACCAAACGGGGCAGCGCATGGCTACACCTTC
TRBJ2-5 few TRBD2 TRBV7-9 CASSLIGGSQETQYF TGTGCCAGCAGCTTAATTGGCGGGAGCCAAGAGACCCAGTACTTC
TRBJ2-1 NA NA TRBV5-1 CASSLDTYNEQFF TGCGCCAGCAGCTTGGACACATACAATGAGCAGTTCTTC
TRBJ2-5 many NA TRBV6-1 CASSGDYQETQYF TGTGCCAGCAGTGGGGACTACCAAGAGACCCAGTACTTC
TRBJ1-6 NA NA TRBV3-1 CASGRINSPLHF TGTGCCAGCGGGAGAATAAATTCACCCCTCCACTTT
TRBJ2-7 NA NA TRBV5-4 CASSLEAATSYEQYF TGTGCCAGCAGCTTGGAGGCAGCCACTTCCTACGAGCAGTACTTC
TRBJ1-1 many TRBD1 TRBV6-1 CASKGQGNTEAFF TGTGCCAGCAAAGGACAGGGAAACACTGAAGCTTTCTTT
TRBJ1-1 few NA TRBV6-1 CASSRIPGGDTEAFF TGTGCCAGCAGTCGGATCCCAGGCGGTGACACTGAAGCTTTCTTT
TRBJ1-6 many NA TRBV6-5 CASSYEGLRNSPLHF TGTGCCAGCAGTTACGAGGGGTTAAGGAATTCACCCCTCCACTTT
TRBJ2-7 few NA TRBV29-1 CSVDGWGNPYEQYF TGCAGCGTTGATGGGTGGGGGAACCCCTACGAGCAGTACTTC
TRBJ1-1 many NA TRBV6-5 CASSYPPVHTGGTEAFF TGTGCCAGCAGTTACCCGCCGGTCCATACCGGGGGCACTGAAGCTTTCTTT
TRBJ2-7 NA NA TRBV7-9 CASSLPAPEYHEQYF TGTGCCAGCAGCCTCCCAGCCCCCGAGTATCACGAGCAGTACTTC
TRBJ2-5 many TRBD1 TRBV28 CASSLSGVGGGTQYF TGTGCCAGCAGTTTATCAGGCGTAGGGGGCGGGACCCAGTACTTC
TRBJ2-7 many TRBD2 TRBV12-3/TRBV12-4 CASSLRGSGSAAYDEQYF TGTGCCAGCAGTTTACGGGGTAGCGGGAGCGCAGCCTATGACGAGCAGTACTTC
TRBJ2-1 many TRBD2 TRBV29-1 CSVVGREAEQFF TGCAGCGTTGTTGGGCGGGAGGCTGAGCAGTTCTTC
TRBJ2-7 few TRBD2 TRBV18 CASSQSSGRIEGEQYF TGTGCCAGCTCACAATCTAGCGGGAGAATTGAAGGAGAGCAGTACTTC
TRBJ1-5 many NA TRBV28 CASRARVRSRGGQPQHF TGTGCCAGCAGGGCTAGAGTTAGGTCCAGGGGTGGCCAGCCCCAGCATTTT
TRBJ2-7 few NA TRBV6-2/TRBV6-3 CASSYDTEYEQYF TGTGCCAGCAGTTACGACACCGAATACGAGCAGTACTTC
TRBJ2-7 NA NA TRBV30 CAWSFKGSHEQYF TGTGCCTGGAGTTTTAAGGGATCCCACGAGCAGTACTTC
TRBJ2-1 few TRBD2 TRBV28 CAILSGAGGVNEQFF TGTGCCATCCTTTCCGGGGCGGGAGGGGTCAATGAGCAGTTCTTC
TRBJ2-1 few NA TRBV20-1 CSAPQVNGNEQFF TGCAGTGCTCCCCAGGTTAATGGTAATGAGCAGTTCTTC
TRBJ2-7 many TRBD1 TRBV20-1 CSPTDRGGEQYF TGCAGTCCAACCGACAGGGGTGGGGAGCAGTACTTC
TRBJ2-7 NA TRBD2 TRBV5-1 CASSRMTSGIPGEQYF TGCGCCAGCAGCCGAATGACTAGCGGTATTCCTGGCGAGCAGTACTTC
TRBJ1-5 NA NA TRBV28 CASGPLGFSQPQHF TGTGCCAGCGGGCCTCTGGGGTTTTCTCAGCCCCAGCATTTT
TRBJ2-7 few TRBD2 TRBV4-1 CASSRGLAGDREQYF TGCGCCAGCAGCCGAGGACTAGCGGGAGATCGGGAGCAGTACTTC
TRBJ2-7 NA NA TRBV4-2 CASSQDALADYEQYF TGTGCCAGCAGCCAAGATGCCCTAGCCGACTACGAGCAGTACTTC
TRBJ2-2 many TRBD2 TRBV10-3 CAISESIIIRLAGQNTGELFF TGTGCCATCAGTGAGTCGATCATCATTCGACTAGCGGGACAGAACACCGGGGAGCTGTTTTTT
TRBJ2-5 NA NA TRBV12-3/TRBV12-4 CASSLQNLQETQYF TGTGCCAGCAGTCTGCAAAACTTACAAGAGACCCAGTACTTC
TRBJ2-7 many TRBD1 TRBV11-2 CASSPHSDRGFEQYF TGTGCCAGCAGCCCGCACAGCGACAGGGGGTTCGAGCAGTACTTC
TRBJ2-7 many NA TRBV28 CASSLPPSDSPREQYF TGTGCCAGCAGTTTACCTCCCTCCGACAGCCCCAGGGAGCAGTACTTC
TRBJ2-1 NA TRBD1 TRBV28 CASSLNLGGTGSHEQFF TGTGCCAGCAGTTTAAATTTAGGGGGGACAGGGTCTCATGAGCAGTTCTTC
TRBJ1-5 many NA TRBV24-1 CATSDHHNQPQHF TGTGCCACCAGTGATCATCACAATCAGCCCCAGCATTTT
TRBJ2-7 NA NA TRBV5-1 CASSLAVGWAGPVHFAYEQYF TGCGCCAGCAGCTTGGCTGTTGGTTGGGCCGGGCCAGTCCATTTCGCCTACGAGCAGTACTTC
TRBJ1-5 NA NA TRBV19 CASSIWSNQPQHF TGTGCCAGTAGTATTTGGAGCAATCAGCCCCAGCATTTT
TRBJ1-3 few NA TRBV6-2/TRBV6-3 CASSEPGDPSVGNTIYF TGTGCCAGCAGTGAACCCGGGGACCCCTCAGTGGGGAACACCATATATTTT